The present TCR beta chain was sequenced within a study of radiotherapy plus CTLA-4 blockade in lung cancer. The V and J ends lost 3 bases and 5 bases respectively, with 12 bases between them. CDR1 is SQVTM and CDR2 is ANQGSEA in the germline V gene. The CDR3 is 13 amino acids. Study-wide results and caveats: Dynamics of early blood T cell clones, together with interferon-beta, were reportedly the best predictors of response.

As to this clone: Antigen unknown.

Here immunoSEQ multiplex PCR was the method, and the copy in TCRdb shows in-frame clones only, minus some. The sample holds 90,000 to 130,000 clones; approximately 80% are singletons and the top ten take roughly 3.1%. This clonotype was sampled from a human donor with non-small cell lung cancer that progressed on radiotherapy plus ipilimumab. Some clones in this sample may be carry-over from other donors' samples. The chain combines TRBV29-1 with TRBJ2-3; TRBD1 is a possible D gene (5 bases). The specimen was peripheral blood, collected from a patient treated with radiotherapy plus ipilimumab. This chain's CDR3 is CSVDSRVQDTQYF. CDR3 coding DNA: TGCAGCGTTGATTCCAGGGTTCAAGATACGCAGTATTTT.